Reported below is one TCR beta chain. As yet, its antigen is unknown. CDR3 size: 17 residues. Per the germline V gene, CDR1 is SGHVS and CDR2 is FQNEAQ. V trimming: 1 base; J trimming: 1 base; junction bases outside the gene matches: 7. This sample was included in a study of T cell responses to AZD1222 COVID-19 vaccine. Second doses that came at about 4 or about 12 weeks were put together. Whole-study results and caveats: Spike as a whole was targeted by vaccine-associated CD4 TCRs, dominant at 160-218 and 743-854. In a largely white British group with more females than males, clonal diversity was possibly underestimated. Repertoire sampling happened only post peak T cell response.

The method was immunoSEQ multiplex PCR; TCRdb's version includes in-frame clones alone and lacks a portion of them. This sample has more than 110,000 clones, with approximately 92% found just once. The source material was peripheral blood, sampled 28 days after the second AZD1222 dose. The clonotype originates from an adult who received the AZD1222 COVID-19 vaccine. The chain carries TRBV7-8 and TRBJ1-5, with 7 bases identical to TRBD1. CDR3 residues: CASSLEGALWSNQPQHF. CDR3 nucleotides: TGTGCCAGCAGCTTAGAGGGGGCCCTTTGGAGCAATCAGCCCCAGCATTTT.